The clone carrying this T cell receptor beta chain was observed a few times. Original data processing: The assay estimated nucleated cells by amplifying reference gene primers. The method was immunoSEQ multiplex PCR; TCRdb's version includes in-frame clones alone and lacks a portion of them. V, J and clone size were drawn from that table, and D and trimming were deduced from the DNA. The data contain tens of thousands of clones, over 65% of them seen just once; the ten biggest clones take up about 22%. This record belongs to a study of blood T cell repertoires in COVID-19. The CDR3 runs 13 residues. Germline CDR1 and CDR2: MNHEY and SMNVEV (reference sequence). With 10 bases clipped from V and 6 bases from J, the junction kept 6 bases outside the gene matches.

This rearrangement joins TRBV27 to TRBJ2-1; 10 bases match TRBD2. This sequence originates from a man older than 75 with active or convalescent COVID-19. The sequenced sample was peripheral blood. The CDR3 is CATQRGGFNEQFF. As DNA, the CDR3 is TGTGCCACCCAGCGGGGGGGCTTCAATGAGCAGTTCTTC.